This T cell receptor (beta chain) was captured by sequencing in a study of T cell responses to AZD1222 COVID-19 vaccine listed by TCRdb under 2021. With regard to the full study: TCR sequencing was performed for 230 to 250 trial participants, of whom about 200 were given two doses of AZD1222 and around 25 were given two doses of MenACWY control vaccine. Trial participants were enrolled into age subgroups of 18-55, 56-69 and 70-plus years, which contained 148, 28 and 57 TCR-sequenced participants, respectively. Broader findings and caveats from the paper: Because no day 14 peak-response samples were available, the repertoires could be characterized only after the peak T cell response. Conclusions about previously exposed vaccinees were limited because only 6 or 7 AZD1222 recipients were SARS-CoV-2 seropositive at baseline. In the small 56-69-year group, the increase in depth fell short of significance, most likely because of low power. After two AZD1222 doses, both the breadth and the depth of spike-specific TCRs were significantly higher than at day 0 and than in MenACWY recipients. The vaccine-associated CD4 TCRs covered the entire spike protein, and the dominant responses fell in regions 160-218 and 743-854. Reportedly, close to half of the unique spike-specific TCRs recognized epitopes lying outside the regions that are mutated in the B.1.351 and B.1.1.7 variants. Most participants were white British and females outnumbered males, and the authors suggested that clonal diversity may have been underestimated.

The CDR3 regions of human TCRbeta chains were analyzed by immunosequencing. For the original study's pipeline: TCRs in the repertoires were matched against a reference library of SARS-CoV-2-specific TCRs that had been generated with the MIRA antigen-specificity platform. Breadth meant the fraction of unique TCRs that were SARS-CoV-2-associated, whereas depth meant the fraction of total T cells that were SARS-CoV-2-associated. Using the MIRA data, each spike-specific TCR was mapped to the spike region that the TCR reacts to and placed in a CD4 or CD8 class. Log10-transformed breadth and depth values were compared by one-way ANOVA with Sidak's multiple comparisons tests. The table comes from immuneACCESS by way of TCRdb, which keeps in-frame sequences with V and J called. Part of the clones is missing from these tables; in studies checked, under half for an unresolved V gene and the rest for unknown reasons. The V and J calls and clone size come from that table; D and trimming were worked out from the DNA. In all, the sample holds 110,000 to 150,000 clones, and about nine tenths of those were seen once. The top ten clonotypes cover roughly 3% of the sample.

The time point label of this sample denotes: about 28 days (+/-7) after the second vaccine dose. AZD1222 recipients whose second dose came at about 4 weeks and those whose second dose came at about 12 weeks were combined into one group, since spike-specific TCR depth and breadth did not differ between the two schedules. Vaccinee samples came from UK trials COV001 and COV002, including a single-blind randomized controlled phase 2/3 trial of AZD1222 (ChAdOx1 nCoV-19) in healthy adults. Trial participant PBMC samples were collected at day 0 and day 28 after the second dose for TCRbeta chain sequencing. The CDR3 sequence holds 17 residues, the cysteine and phenylalanine included. Of all the DNA, just the CDR3 is kept, 51 bases in frame from base 1. CDR1 and CDR2 (LNHDA, SQIVND) derive from the germline V gene (reference sequence). V loses 5 bases at its end and J loses 4 bases; junction bases beyond the gene matches: 12.

Note on this clone: It lacks a known antigen. The input lacks base qualities; no much larger clone sits a single base away.

The receptor was derived from an adult who received the AZD1222 COVID-19 vaccine. Sample: peripheral blood, taken 28 days after the second AZD1222 dose. Recombination connected TRBV19 to TRBJ2-1, with 9 middle bases fitting TRBD2. The DNA sequence follows: TGTGCCAGTAGTCGGGGAGGAGCGGGAGGTCCATACAATGAGCAGTTCTTC. Its translation reads: CASSRGGAGGPYNEQFF.